This T cell receptor (beta chain) comes out of a study of T cell changes during pregnancy in multiple sclerosis. This clone was observed once. V lost 4 bases to trimming and J lost 3 bases, with 17 bases between them. The V gene's germline CDR1 is SGHDT and CDR2 YYEEEE. The CDR3 consists of 16 residues. Assay used: immunoSEQ multiplex PCR; TCRdb lists only in-frame clones, some missing. The sample shows over 30,000 clones, roughly 90% of them seen only once. Source: CD8+ T cells from peripheral blood mononuclear cells, taken in the third trimester of pregnancy. The chain uses TRBV5-6 and TRBJ1-5; D gene unclear. The TCR comes from a female donor with multiple sclerosis, enrolled in a pregnancy study. CDR3: CASSHGPRQYNQPQHF. The CDR3 nucleotides read TGTGCCAGCAGCCACGGCCCCAGACAATACAATCAGCCCCAGCATTTT. The full variable domain, rest sourced from reference TRBV5-6 and TRBJ1-5, is DAGVTQSPTHLIKTRGQQVTLRCSPKSGHDTVSWYQQALGQGPQFIFQYYEEEERQRGNFPDRFSGHQFPNYSSELNVNALLLGDSALYLCASSHGPRQYNQPQHFGDGTRLSIL.